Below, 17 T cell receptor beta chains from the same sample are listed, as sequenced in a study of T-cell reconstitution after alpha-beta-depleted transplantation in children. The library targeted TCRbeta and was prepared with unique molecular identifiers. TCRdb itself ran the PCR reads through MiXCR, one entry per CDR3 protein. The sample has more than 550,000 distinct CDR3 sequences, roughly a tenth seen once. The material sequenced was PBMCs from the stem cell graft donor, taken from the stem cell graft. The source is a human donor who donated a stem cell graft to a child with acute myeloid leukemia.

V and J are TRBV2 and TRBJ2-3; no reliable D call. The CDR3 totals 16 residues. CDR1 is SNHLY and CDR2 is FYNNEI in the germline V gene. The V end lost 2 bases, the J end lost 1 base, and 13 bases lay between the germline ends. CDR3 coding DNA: TGTGCCAGCAGTGAATCTAAGAGCGTTCGCACAGATACGCAGTATTTT. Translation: CASSESKSVRTDTQYF.

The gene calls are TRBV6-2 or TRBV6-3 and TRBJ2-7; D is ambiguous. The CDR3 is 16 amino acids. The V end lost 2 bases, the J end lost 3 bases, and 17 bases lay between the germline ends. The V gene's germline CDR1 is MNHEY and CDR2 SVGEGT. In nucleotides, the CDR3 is TGTGCCAGCAGTTACGGGCGGCCCCCCGCCGGCTACGAGCAGTACTTC. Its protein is CASSYGRPPAGYEQYF.

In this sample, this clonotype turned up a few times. The CDR3 DNA follows: TGTGCCAGCAGCATAGGGGACAGGGGCTTCTACGAGCAGTACTTC. The encoded protein is CASSIGDRGFYEQYF. This chain connects TRBV7-3 to TRBJ2-7, with TRBD1 matching over 10 bases. Germline CDR1 is SGHTA and CDR2 is FQGTGA. The ends lost 5 bases at V and 3 bases at J; junction bases unmatched: 7. The CDR3 is 15 residues long.

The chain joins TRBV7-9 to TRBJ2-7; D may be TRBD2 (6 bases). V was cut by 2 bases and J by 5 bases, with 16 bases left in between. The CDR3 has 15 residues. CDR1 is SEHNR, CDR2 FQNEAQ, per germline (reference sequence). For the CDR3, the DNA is TGTGCCAGCAGCTTAAAGGGCGGGGCCGCTGACGAGCAGTACTTC. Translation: CASSLKGGAADEQYF.

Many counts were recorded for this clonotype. The CDR3 here is CASRASGNHGEQYF. CDR3 DNA: TGTGCCAGCAGGGCCTCGGGGAACCACGGCGAGCAGTACTTC. The V gene is TRBV6-1, the J gene TRBJ2-7; D possibly corresponds to TRBD2 (5 bases). There are 14 residues in the CDR3. CDR1 is MNHNS, CDR2 SASEGT, per germline. Trimming stripped 6 bases from V and 6 bases from J, with 18 bases between.

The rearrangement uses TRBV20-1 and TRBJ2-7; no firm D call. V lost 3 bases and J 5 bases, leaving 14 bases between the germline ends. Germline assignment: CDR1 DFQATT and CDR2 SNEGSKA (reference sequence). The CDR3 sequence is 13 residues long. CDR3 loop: CSARVSSSHEQYF. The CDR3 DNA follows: TGCAGTGCTAGGGTTAGCTCATCCCACGAGCAGTACTTC.

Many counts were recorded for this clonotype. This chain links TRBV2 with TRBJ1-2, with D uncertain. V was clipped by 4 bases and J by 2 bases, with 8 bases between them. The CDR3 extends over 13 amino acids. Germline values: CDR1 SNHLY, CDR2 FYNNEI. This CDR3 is CASSAVTNYGYTF. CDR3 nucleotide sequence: TGTGCCAGCAGTGCCGTCACCAACTATGGCTACACCTTC.

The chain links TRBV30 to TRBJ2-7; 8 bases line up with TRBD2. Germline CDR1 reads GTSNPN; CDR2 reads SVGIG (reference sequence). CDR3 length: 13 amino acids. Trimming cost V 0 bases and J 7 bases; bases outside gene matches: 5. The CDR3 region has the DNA TGTGCCTGGAGTGTGGTAGCGGGAATAGAGCAGTACTTC. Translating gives CAWSVVAGIEQYF. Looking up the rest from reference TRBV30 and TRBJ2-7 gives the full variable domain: SQTIHQWPATLVQPVGSPLSLECTVEGTSNPNLYWYRQAAGRGLQLLFYSVGIGQISSEVPQNLSASRPQDRQFILSSKKLLLSDSGFYLCAWSVVAGIEQYFGPGTRLTVT.

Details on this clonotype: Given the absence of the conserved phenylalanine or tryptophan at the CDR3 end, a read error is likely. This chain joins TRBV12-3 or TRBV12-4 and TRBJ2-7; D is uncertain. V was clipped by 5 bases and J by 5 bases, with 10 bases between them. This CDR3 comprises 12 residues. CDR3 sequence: CASSVLGNEQYS. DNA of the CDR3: TGTGCCAGCAGTGTCCTGGGGAACGAGCAGTACTCC.

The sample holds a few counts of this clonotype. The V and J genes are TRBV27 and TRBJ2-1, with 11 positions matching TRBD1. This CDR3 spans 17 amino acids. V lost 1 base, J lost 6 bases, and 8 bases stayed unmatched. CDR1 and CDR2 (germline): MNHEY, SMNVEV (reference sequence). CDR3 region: CASSLWVGQGVVNEQFF. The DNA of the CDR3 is TGTGCCAGCAGTTTATGGGTGGGACAGGGGGTCGTCAATGAGCAGTTCTTC.

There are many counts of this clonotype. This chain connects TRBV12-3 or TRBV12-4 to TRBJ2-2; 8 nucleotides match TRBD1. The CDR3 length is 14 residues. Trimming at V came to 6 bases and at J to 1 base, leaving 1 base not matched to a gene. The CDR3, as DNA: TGTGCCAGCAGGACAGGGGAGAACACCGGGGAGCTGTTTTTT. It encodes CASRTGENTGELFF.

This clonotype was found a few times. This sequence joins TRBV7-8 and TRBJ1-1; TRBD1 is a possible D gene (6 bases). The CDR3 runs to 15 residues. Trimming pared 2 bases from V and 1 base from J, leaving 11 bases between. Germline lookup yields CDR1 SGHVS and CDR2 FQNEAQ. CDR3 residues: CASSLKDRPNTEAFF. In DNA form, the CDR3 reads TGTGCCAGCAGCTTAAAGGACAGACCGAACACTGAAGCTTTCTTT.

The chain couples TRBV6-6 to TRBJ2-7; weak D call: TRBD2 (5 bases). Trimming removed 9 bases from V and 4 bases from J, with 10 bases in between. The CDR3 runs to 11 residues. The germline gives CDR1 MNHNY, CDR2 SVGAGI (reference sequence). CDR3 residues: CASKGGYEQYF. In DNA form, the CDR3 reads TGTGCCAGTAAAGGCGGGTACGAGCAGTACTTC.

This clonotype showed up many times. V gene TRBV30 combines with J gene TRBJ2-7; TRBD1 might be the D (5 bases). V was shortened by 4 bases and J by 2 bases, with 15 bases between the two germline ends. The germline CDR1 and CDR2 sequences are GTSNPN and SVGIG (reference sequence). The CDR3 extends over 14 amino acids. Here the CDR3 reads CAWTHETVAYEQYF. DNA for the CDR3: TGTGCCTGGACACATGAGACAGTAGCCTACGAGCAGTACTTC.

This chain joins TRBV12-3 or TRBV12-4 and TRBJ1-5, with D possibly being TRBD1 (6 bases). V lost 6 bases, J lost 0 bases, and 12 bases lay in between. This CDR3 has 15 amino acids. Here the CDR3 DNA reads TGTGCCAGCAGGAGGAGGGGGAATAGCAATCAGCCCCAGCATTTT. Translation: CASRRRGNSNQPQHF.

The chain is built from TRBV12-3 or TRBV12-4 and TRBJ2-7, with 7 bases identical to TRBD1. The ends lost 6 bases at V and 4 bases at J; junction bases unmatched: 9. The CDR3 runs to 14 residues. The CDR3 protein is CASSFGQVAYEQYF. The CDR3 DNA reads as TGTGCCAGCAGCTTCGGACAGGTAGCGTACGAGCAGTACTTC.

CDR3 protein: CASSLPRLDYNEQFF. CDR3 DNA sequence: TGTGCCAGCAGCTTACCCAGACTAGATTACAATGAGCAGTTCTTC. This chain uses TRBV7-3 with TRBJ2-1, with TRBD2 as a possible D gene (6 bases). This CDR3 spans 15 amino acids. Trimming removed 2 bases from V and 4 bases from J, with 12 bases in between. CDR1 and CDR2 from the germline V gene are SGHTA and FQGTGA.